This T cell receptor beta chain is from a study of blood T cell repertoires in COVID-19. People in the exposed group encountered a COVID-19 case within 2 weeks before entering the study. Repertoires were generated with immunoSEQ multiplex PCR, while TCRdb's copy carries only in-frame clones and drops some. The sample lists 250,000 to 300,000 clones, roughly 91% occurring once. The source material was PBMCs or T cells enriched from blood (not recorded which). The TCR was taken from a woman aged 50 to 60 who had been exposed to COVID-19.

CDR3 loop: CASSPDRSYGYTF. The CDR3 region has the DNA TGTGCCAGCAGCCCCGACAGGTCCTATGGCTACACCTTC. The chain combines TRBV27 with TRBJ1-2; possible D gene TRBD1, 6 bases. The CDR3 is made up of 13 amino acids. The ends were cut back, 6 bases at V and 4 bases at J, with 12 bases in the middle. CDR1 and CDR2 (germline): MNHEY, SMNVEV (reference sequence).